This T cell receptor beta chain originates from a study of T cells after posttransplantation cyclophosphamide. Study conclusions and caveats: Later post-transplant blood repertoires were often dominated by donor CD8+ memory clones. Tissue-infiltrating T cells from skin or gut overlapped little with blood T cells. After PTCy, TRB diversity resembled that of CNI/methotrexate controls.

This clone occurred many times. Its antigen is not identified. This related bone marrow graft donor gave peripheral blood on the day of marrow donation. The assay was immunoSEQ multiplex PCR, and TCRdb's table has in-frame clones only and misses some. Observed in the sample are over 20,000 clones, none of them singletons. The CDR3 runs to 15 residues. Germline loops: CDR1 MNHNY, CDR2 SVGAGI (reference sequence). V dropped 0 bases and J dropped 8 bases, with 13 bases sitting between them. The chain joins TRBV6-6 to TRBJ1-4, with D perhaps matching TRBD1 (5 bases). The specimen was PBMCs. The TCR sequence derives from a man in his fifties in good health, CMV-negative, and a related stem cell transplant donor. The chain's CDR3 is CASSYSWGEGEKLFF. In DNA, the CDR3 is TGTGCCAGCAGTTACTCCTGGGGGGAGGGAGAAAAACTGTTTTTT.